Presented here are 14 T cell receptor beta chains from one specimen sequenced in a study of T cells in localized non-small cell lung cancer (dated by TCRdb to 2020 to 2021). Library construction relied on the immunoSEQ multiplex PCR assay. TCRdb holds this immuneACCESS table with in-frame rearrangements only. Some clones are missing; in checked studies, unresolved V genes explain under half, and the rest has no known cause. In this sample the table shows 65,000 to 80,000 clones, approximately 84% of which occur a single time. The top ten clones comprise 1.3% of the sample. The sample consisted of peripheral blood, taken before any cancer treatment. Receptors originate from an older female donor with stage I lung adenocarcinoma.

This chain connects TRBV18 to TRBJ2-2; D remains unclear. Germline lookup yields CDR1 KGHSH and CDR2 LQKENI. The V end was cut by 2 bases, the J end by 7 bases, with 14 bases between. The CDR3 sequence is 15 residues long. In DNA form, the CDR3 reads TGTGCCAGCTCACCATCCCCTGGGTACAGCGGGGAGCTGTTTTTT. Its translation: CASSPSPGYSGELFF.

This chain connects TRBV6-1 to TRBJ2-4; D is unclear. Germline CDR1 is MNHNS and CDR2 is SASEGT. The CDR3 has 15 residues. Trimming pared 1 base from V and 0 bases from J, leaving 7 bases between. The CDR3 DNA reads TGTGCCAGCAGTGAAGGATACCTAGCCAAAAACATTCAGTACTTC. Protein product: CASSEGYLAKNIQYF.

This chain uses TRBV19 with TRBJ1-5; D is perhaps TRBD1 (6 bases). Trimming took 3 bases from V and 6 from J, leaving 21 bases between them. The CDR3 covers 17 residues. From germline, CDR1 is LNHDA and CDR2 SQIVND (reference sequence). The CDR3 bases are TGTGCCAGTAGTATGAGGGGGGGAAAAGGAGAGGTTCAGCCCCAGCATTTT. The encoded protein is CASSMRGGKGEVQPQHF. The full variable domain, its missing parts supplied by reference TRBV19 and TRBJ1-5, is DGGITQSPKYLFRKEGQNVTLSCEQNLNHDAMYWYRQDPGQGLRLIYYSQIVNDFQKGDIAEGYSVSREKKESFPLTVTSAQKNPTAFYLCASSMRGGKGEVQPQHFGDGTRLSIL.

V and J are TRBV27 and TRBJ2-2, with 10 bases lining up with TRBD1. Per germline, CDR1 MNHEY and CDR2 SMNVEV (reference sequence). Trimming took 7 bases from V and 6 from J; bases not matched to a gene: 5. This CDR3 region has 14 residues. The CDR3 protein is CASTLTGGAGELFF. CDR3 nucleotide sequence: TGTGCCAGCACCTTGACAGGGGGCGCCGGGGAGCTGTTTTTT.

The V gene is TRBV5-6, the J gene TRBJ2-1; D is possibly TRBD1 (6 bases). V was cut by 4 bases and J by 3 bases, with 11 bases left in between. The CDR3 sequence is 14 residues long. The germline V gene has CDR1 SGHDT and CDR2 YYEEEE. The CDR3 DNA is TGTGCCAGCAGCAGCTGGACAGTCTACAATGAGCAGTTCTTC. Translating it yields CASSSWTVYNEQFF.

The rearrangement joins TRBV6-1 to TRBJ2-5, with a weak D call TRBD1 (5 bases). Trimming stripped 6 bases from V and 5 bases from J, with 10 bases between. The germline V gene encodes CDR1 MNHNS and CDR2 SASEGT. The CDR3 covers 12 residues. This CDR3 reads CASSRDGETQYF. Here the CDR3 DNA reads TGTGCCAGCAGCAGGGATGGGGAGACCCAGTACTTC.

This clone has a single count. The chain employs TRBV7-2 and TRBJ2-7; tentatively, D is TRBD2 (5 bases). Germline V gene sequence: CDR1 SGHTA, CDR2 FQGNSA. V was shortened by 3 bases and J by 7 bases, with 22 bases between the two germline ends. The CDR3 has 16 residues. CDR3 sequence (DNA): TGTGCCAGCAGCTTCTTTAGGGTCCCCGCGTCGGGAGAGCAGTACTTC. It encodes CASSFFRVPASGEQYF.

V is TRBV29-1 and J is TRBJ1-3, with D unresolved. The germline gives CDR1 SQVTM, CDR2 ANQGSEA. The CDR3 runs to 14 residues. V was pared by 4 bases and J by 0 bases, with 10 bases between. The CDR3 DNA follows: TGCAGCGTTGCGGGCTCAAACTCTGGAAACACCATATATTTT. It translates to CSVAGSNSGNTIYF.

The chain recombines TRBV5-1 with TRBJ2-5; D is perhaps TRBD2 (7 bases). This CDR3 region has 13 residues. Germline CDR1 and CDR2: SGHRS and YFSETQ. The V gene lost 0 bases and the J gene lost 9 bases, with 12 bases spanning the gap. Here the CDR3 reads CASSLAGEGAQYF. The CDR3 region has the DNA TGCGCCAGCAGCTTGGCGGGGGAGGGGGCCCAGTACTTC.

This CDR3 reads CASRTGTLRGGEQFF. In DNA form, the CDR3 reads TGTGCCAGCAGAACAGGGACTCTCCGAGGTGGTGAGCAGTTCTTC. The chain carries TRBV28 and TRBJ2-1; D might be TRBD1 or TRBD2, each matching 6 bases. The CDR3 is made up of 15 amino acids. V shed 6 bases and J shed 9 bases, with 21 bases lying between them. Looked up from germline, CDR1 is MDHEN and CDR2 is SYDVKM. Supplemented by reference TRBV28 and TRBJ2-1, the full variable domain reads DVKVTQSSRYLVKRTGEKVFLECVQDMDHENMFWYRQDPGLGLRLIYFSYDVKMKEKGDIPEGYSVSREKKERFSLILESASTNQTSMYLCASRTGTLRGGEQFFGPGTRLTVL.

The chain joins TRBV15 to TRBJ2-7; no reliable D call. Trimming pared 5 bases from V and 5 bases from J, leaving 19 bases between. Germline CDR1 and CDR2: LNHNV and YYDKDF (reference sequence). The CDR3 runs 15 residues. CDR3 sequence reads: CATSSPAASRNEQYF. CDR3 nucleotide sequence: TGTGCCACCAGCTCCCCGGCGGCCTCCCGGAACGAGCAGTACTTC.

This clone was seen a handful of times. The chain combines TRBV5-1 with TRBJ2-3; 9 positions match TRBD1. Germline lookup yields CDR1 SGHRS and CDR2 YFSETQ. Trimming removed 4 bases from V and 2 bases from J; junction bases left unmatched: 5. There are 15 residues in the CDR3. The CDR3 coding sequence is TGCGCCAGCAGCCTGGGACAGGGTGACACAGATACGCAGTATTTT. Translating gives CASSLGQGDTDTQYF.

Only one count was recorded for this clone. One junction end does not reproduce the germline sequence, and a read error may be involved. This chain connects TRBV9 to TRBJ2-4; unclear D gene. This CDR3 has 13 residues. Germline V lookup: CDR1 SGDLS, CDR2 YYNGEE. DNA for the CDR3: TGTCCCAGCGAGGAGCGATCCAAAAACATTCAGTACTTC. Translation: CPSEERSKNIQYF.

V and J are TRBV18 and TRBJ2-1, with D unresolved. Germline CDR1 KGHSH, CDR2 LQKENI. The V end was cut by 4 bases, the J end by 1 base, with 8 bases between. The CDR3 has 14 amino acids. The CDR3 DNA reads TGTGCCAGCTCACGGACCGCGTCCTACAATGAGCAGTTCTTC. This gives the protein CASSRTASYNEQFF.